Shown below are 5 T cell receptor beta chains from a single sample sequenced in a study of graft-versus-host responses after intestinal transplantation (dated by TCRdb to the early 2020s). These TCRs are of unknown antigen specificity. Library generation was performed with the immunoSEQ multiplex PCR assay. TCRdb took this table from immuneACCESS and kept in-frame rearrangements with V and J called. Such tables lack part of the clones; where checked against another copy, unresolved V genes explain under half of the gap, and the rest is unexplained. The sample profile shows around 110,000 clones; around nine tenths of them were found once. Approximately 0.22% of the sample goes to the ten largest clones. The time point label for this specimen denotes: cells obtained before transplantation from donor or recipient. The sequencing here drew on unstimulated CD4+ T cells sorted from spleen or lymph node cells, taken before transplant. These TCRs come from a human donor who was the organ donor for an intestinal transplant.

V is TRBV6-1 and J is TRBJ1-3, with TRBD1 as a possible D gene (5 bases). Trimming left V 6 bases short and J 3 bases short, with 12 bases between. Per germline, CDR1 MNHNS and CDR2 SASEGT. This CDR3 comprises 14 residues. CDR3 region: CASSLQGFGNTIYF. The CDR3 bases are TGTGCCAGCAGCCTCCAGGGATTTGGAAACACCATATATTTT.

The sample holds one count of this clone. The chain joins TRBV30 to TRBJ1-4; possibly TRBD1 for D (6 bases). The CDR3 contains 14 residues. Trimming stripped 1 base from V and 4 bases from J, with 10 bases between. In germline, CDR1 is GTSNPN, CDR2 SVGIG (reference sequence). This chain's CDR3 is CAWSGQEINEKLFF. The CDR3 DNA reads TGTGCCTGGAGTGGACAGGAAATTAATGAAAAACTGTTTTTT.

V usage is TRBV6-1 and J usage is TRBJ1-1; the D is unclear. This CDR3 has 12 residues. V lost 6 bases and J 2 bases, leaving 7 bases between the germline ends. Germline V gene data show CDR1 as MNHNS and CDR2 as SASEGT. CDR3 protein: CASSRTNTEAFF. The DNA of the CDR3 is TGTGCCAGCAGCCGGACCAACACTGAAGCTTTCTTT.

The chain recombines TRBV10-1 with TRBJ2-3; perhaps TRBD2 as D (6 bases). Germline V gene data show CDR1 as WNHNN and CDR2 as SYGVQD (reference sequence). The CDR3 is 13 amino acids. The V end was cut by 3 bases, the J end by 13 bases, with 17 bases between. As DNA, the CDR3 is TGCGCCAGCAGTGACGGTTTGCGGGGTAGCAAGTATTTT. Translating gives CASSDGLRGSKYF.

The chain couples TRBV28 to TRBJ1-4; D is possibly TRBD1 (6 bases). The length of the CDR3 is 16 residues. V dropped 6 bases and J dropped 8 bases, with 22 bases sitting between them. Per the germline V gene, CDR1 is MDHEN and CDR2 is SYDVKM. In DNA form, the CDR3 reads TGTGCCAGCAGACGTAACGGGACACCCGGGGACGAAAAACTGTTTTTT. Amino acid sequence: CASRRNGTPGDEKLFF.